This section outlines one T cell receptor beta chain sequence together with its context. The antigen remains unidentified. The sample originates from a study of T cell repertoires in cytomegalovirus infection. Study-level background: A matching HLA type, together with CMV infection, was signaled by public TCR beta signatures.

V was pared by 0 bases and J by 2 bases, with 7 bases between. CDR1 and CDR2 from the germline V gene are MNHNS and SASEGT. This CDR3 region has 15 residues. Study outcomes and limitations: HLA-C-restricted CMV-specific TCR beta clonotypes were dominant in the ex vivo response.

TCRdb fed the reads into MiXCR, producing one record per CDR3 protein. The table has approximately 990,000 distinct CDR3 sequences, about 33% seen once. The rearrangement joins TRBV6-1 to TRBJ2-2; D remains unclear. This receptor was identified in a human donor in good health (CMV status not recorded). Some clones in this sample may be carry-over from other donors' samples. Specimen: cultured CD8+ T cells from PBMCs, collected from culture after CMV antigen stimulation. The CDR3 protein is CASSEAWGNTGELFF. The CDR3 DNA is TGTGCCAGCAGTGAAGCGTGGGGAAACACCGGGGAGCTGTTTTTT.